This T cell receptor beta chain was identified in a study of blood T cell repertoires in COVID-19. V was pared by 6 bases and J by 1 base, with 10 bases between. CDR1 is GTSNPN, CDR2 SVGIG, per germline (reference sequence). This CDR3 contains 12 residues. Repertoires were generated with immunoSEQ multiplex PCR, while TCRdb's copy carries only in-frame clones and drops some. The repertoire holds 250,000 to 300,000 clones, with around nine tenths as singletons. The sample comprised peripheral blood. The J gene is TRBJ2-7, the V gene TRBV30; TRBD1 might be the D (5 bases). This clonotype was obtained from an older woman with COVID-19, enrolled during active disease. The CDR3 region is CACLQGSYEQYF. CDR3 coding DNA: TGTGCCTGCCTTCAGGGTTCCTACGAGCAGTACTTC.